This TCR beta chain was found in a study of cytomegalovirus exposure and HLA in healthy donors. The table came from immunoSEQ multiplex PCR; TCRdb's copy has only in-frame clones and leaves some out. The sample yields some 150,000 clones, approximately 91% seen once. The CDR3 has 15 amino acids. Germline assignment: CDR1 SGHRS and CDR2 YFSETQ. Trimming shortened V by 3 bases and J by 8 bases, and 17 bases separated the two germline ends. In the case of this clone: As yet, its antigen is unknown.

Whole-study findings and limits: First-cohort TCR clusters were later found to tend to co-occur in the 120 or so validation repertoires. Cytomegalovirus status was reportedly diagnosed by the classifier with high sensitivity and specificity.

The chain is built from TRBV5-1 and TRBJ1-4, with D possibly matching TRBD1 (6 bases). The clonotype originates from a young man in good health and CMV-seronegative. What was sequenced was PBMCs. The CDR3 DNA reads TGCGCCAGCAGCTCTAGGGGGACGGCTACCGAAAAACTGTTTTTT. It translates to CASSSRGTATEKLFF.